The next 21 T cell receptor beta chains were all read from a single sample in a study of blood T cell repertoires in COVID-19. Using immunoSEQ multiplex PCR, the repertoire was profiled, and TCRdb retains in-frame clones only, with some absent. The data show 400,000 to 450,000 clones, approximately 88% seen once. The sample consisted of peripheral blood. Every receptor here comes from a woman aged 50 to 60 with COVID-19, enrolled during active disease.

A few counts support this clone. The chain joins TRBV2 to TRBJ2-2; D gene ambiguous. The CDR3 runs to 12 residues. CDR1 and CDR2 from the germline V gene are SNHLY and FYNNEI. The V and J ends lost 4 bases and 4 bases respectively, with 4 bases between them. CDR3 residues: CASSGPTGELFF. As DNA, the CDR3 is TGTGCCAGCAGTGGGCCCACCGGGGAGCTGTTTTTT.

This clone was seen once. This sample also contains other DNA sequences that code for the same CDR3. This chain connects TRBV11-2 to TRBJ1-2, with D hard to call. Trimming shortened V by 3 bases and J by 4 bases, and 9 bases separated the two germline ends. This CDR3 comprises 13 residues. In germline, CDR1 is SGHAT, CDR2 FQNNGV. The CDR3 loop is CASSLGRSYGYTF. Here the CDR3 DNA reads TGTGCCAGCAGCTTGGGCAGATCCTATGGCTACACCTTC.

The V call is TRBV2, the J call TRBJ1-2; 10 positions match TRBD1. The CDR3 consists of 12 residues. Germline values: CDR1 SNHLY, CDR2 FYNNEI. V lost 6 bases and J lost 6; bases outside the gene matches: 1. Here the CDR3 reads CASRGTGDGYTF. The CDR3 DNA is TGTGCCAGCAGAGGGACAGGGGATGGCTACACCTTC.

As concerns this clone: Other DNA sequences within the sample encode an identical CDR3. This sequence joins TRBV10-1 and TRBJ1-1; 8 nucleotides align to TRBD1. There are 13 residues in the CDR3. The V gene's germline CDR1 is WNHNN and CDR2 SYGVQD (reference sequence). J was trimmed by 1 base and V by 9 bases; bases with no gene match: 4. CDR3 sequence (DNA): TGCGCCAGTAGACAGGGGACGAACACTGAAGCTTTCTTT. It codes for CASRQGTNTEAFF.

The chain couples TRBV3-1 (or the pseudogene TRBV3-2) to TRBJ1-3; D call uncertain. CDR1 and CDR2 from the germline V gene are LGHDT and YNNKEL (reference sequence). V was pared by 7 bases and J by 4 bases, with 8 bases between. This CDR3 is built from 12 residues. CDR3: CASTSLGNTIYF. The CDR3, as DNA: TGTGCCAGCACCTCGTTGGGAAACACCATATATTTT.

The chain joins TRBV7-8 to TRBJ1-2, with a weak D call TRBD1 (5 bases). V was pared by 4 bases and J by 0 bases, with 15 bases between. This CDR3 region has 16 residues. Looked up from germline, CDR1 is SGHVS and CDR2 is FQNEAQ. This CDR3 is CASSSSVGGTNYGYTF. The DNA of the CDR3 is TGTGCCAGCAGCTCCTCAGTGGGGGGAACTAACTATGGCTACACCTTC.

The V call is TRBV30, the J call TRBJ1-1; D gene unclear. The CDR3 runs 16 residues. The ends were cut back, 0 bases at V and 1 base at J, with 15 bases in the middle. The germline gives CDR1 GTSNPN, CDR2 SVGIG (reference sequence). CDR3 DNA: TGTGCCTGGAGTGTACTCCTGGGCCTTGGGAACACTGAAGCTTTCTTT. Residues: CAWSVLLGLGNTEAFF.

The V and J genes are TRBV5-1 and TRBJ1-4, with D possibly TRBD1 on 6 matching bases. V lost 2 bases and J lost 7, with 18 bases in between. Per the germline V gene, CDR1 is SGHRS and CDR2 is YFSETQ. The CDR3 has 16 residues. CDR3 in DNA: TGCGCCAGCAGCTTACCGACAGGTCAAGAGGGTGAAAAACTGTTTTTT. Residues: CASSLPTGQEGEKLFF.

This chain's CDR3 is CASSLQTGISTDTQYF. The CDR3 nucleotides read TGTGCCAGCAGTCTTCAGACAGGGATTAGCACAGATACGCAGTATTTT. The chain couples TRBV2 to TRBJ2-3, with 7 nucleotides matching TRBD1. From germline, CDR1 is SNHLY and CDR2 FYNNEI. Trimming removed 5 bases from V and 0 bases from J; junction bases left unmatched: 8. This CDR3 has 16 residues.

The V and J genes are TRBV19 and TRBJ2-1; 13 bases align to TRBD2. This CDR3 region has 15 residues. Unmatched junction bases numbered 2, after V lost 4 bases and J lost 5 bases. Germline CDR1 LNHDA, CDR2 SQIVND (reference sequence). CDR3 sequence reads: CASSRLAGGHNEQFF. The CDR3, as DNA: TGTGCCAGTAGTAGACTAGCGGGGGGCCACAATGAGCAGTTCTTC.

J is TRBJ2-2 and V is TRBV7-2; 11 nucleotides agree with TRBD2. The CDR3 has 16 residues. The ends lost 5 bases at V and 4 bases at J; junction bases unmatched: 6. Germline-derived CDR1 and CDR2 are SGHTA and FQGNSA. Here the CDR3 reads CASSTTSGGITGELFF. The CDR3, as DNA: TGTGCCAGCAGCACAACTAGCGGGGGTATCACCGGGGAGCTGTTTTTT.

V gene TRBV2 combines with J gene TRBJ1-1, with D uncertain. The CDR3 is 12 residues long. CDR1 SNHLY and CDR2 FYNNEI come from the germline V gene. Trimming stripped 7 bases from V and 1 base from J, with 7 bases between. The CDR3 sequence: CASKTENTEAFF. CDR3 coding DNA: TGTGCCAGCAAAACTGAGAACACTGAAGCTTTCTTT.

The chain uses TRBV30 and TRBJ2-1; perhaps TRBD1 as D (6 bases). The CDR3 sequence is 13 residues long. V gave up 3 bases and J gave up 8 bases, with 14 bases separating them. Germline loops: CDR1 GTSNPN, CDR2 SVGIG (reference sequence). Here the CDR3 DNA reads TGTGCCTGGAGCCGGACAGCGGCGGATGAGCAGTTCTTC. Its translation is CAWSRTAADEQFF.

Written as DNA, the CDR3 is TGTGCCAGCTCCGGGGTTTCTAATGAAAAACTGTTTTTT. It is translated as CASSGVSNEKLFF. The V and J genes are TRBV2 and TRBJ1-4; no clear D. CDR1 SNHLY and CDR2 FYNNEI come from the germline V gene. V was trimmed by 8 bases and J by 3 bases, leaving 10 bases between them. The CDR3 runs to 13 residues.

The chain has TRBV12-3 or TRBV12-4 and TRBJ1-2, with D unclear. CDR3 length: 12 amino acids. The V and J ends lost 3 bases and 6 bases respectively, with 8 bases between them. CDR3 sequence reads: CASSFEGHGYTF. CDR3 coding DNA: TGTGCCAGCAGTTTTGAGGGCCATGGCTACACCTTC.

V usage is TRBV27 and J usage is TRBJ1-5, with D maybe TRBD1 (6 bases). Germline CDR1 reads MNHEY; CDR2 reads SMNVEV (reference sequence). CDR3 length equals 16 residues. Trimming shortened V by 3 bases and J by 2 bases, and 14 bases separated the two germline ends. In DNA, the CDR3 is TGTGCCAGCAGTTTCGCAGGGGCGCATGGCAATCAGCCCCAGCATTTT. This gives the protein CASSFAGAHGNQPQHF.

The chain is built from TRBV9 and TRBJ1-3; D ambiguous. Germline CDR1 is SGDLS and CDR2 is YYNGEE. V was trimmed by 3 bases and J by 1 base, leaving 17 bases between them. CDR3 size: 17 residues. The DNA for the CDR3 is TGTGCCAGCAGCGCGGCCCCCCCCGGGAGGTCTGGAAACACCATATATTTT. Amino acid sequence: CASSAAPPGRSGNTIYF.

The rearrangement links TRBV2 to TRBJ1-1; D perhaps matches TRBD1 (5 bases). CDR1 and CDR2 from the germline V gene are SNHLY and FYNNEI. The CDR3 totals 15 residues. V was pared by 5 bases and J by 7 bases, with 20 bases between. CDR3 amino acids: CASSSQTYPGGEAFF. CDR3 in DNA: TGTGCCAGCAGTTCTCAGACCTACCCCGGGGGTGAAGCTTTCTTT.

The chain employs TRBV19 and TRBJ1-5; the match to TRBD1 covers 12 bases. J gave up 5 bases and V 8 bases, and 4 bases lay outside the gene matches. This CDR3 is built from 14 residues. Germline CDR1 LNHDA, CDR2 SQIVND (reference sequence). CDR3 in DNA: TGTGCCAGTGCCGGGACAGGGGGCTATCAGCCCCAGCATTTT. Translated: CASAGTGGYQPQHF.

This chain connects TRBV3-1 (or the pseudogene TRBV3-2) to TRBJ1-2; D may be TRBD1 (6 bases). Between the trimmed V and J ends, which lost 0 bases and 3 bases, there was a span of 14 bases. This CDR3 has 16 residues. Germline assignment: CDR1 LGHDT and CDR2 YNNKEL (reference sequence). The CDR3 here is CASSQDPDSAHYGYTF. Written as DNA, the CDR3 is TGTGCCAGCAGCCAAGACCCGGACAGTGCCCACTATGGCTACACCTTC.

The chain couples TRBV5-5 to TRBJ1-6, with D possibly being TRBD1 (5 bases). V shed 2 bases and J shed 8 bases, with 11 bases lying between them. Germline CDR1 is SGHKS and CDR2 is YYEKEE (reference sequence). There are 14 residues in the CDR3. The CDR3 nucleotides are TGTGCCAGCAGCTTAGGGGAAGGAGATTCACCCCTCCACTTT. This translates into CASSLGEGDSPLHF.